The 13 T cell receptor beta chains below all came from one sample that was sequenced in a study of somatic mutations in cytotoxic T cells in rheumatoid arthritis. Generated by immunoSEQ multiplex PCR, the TCRdb table keeps only in-frame clones and is missing some. The sample yields roughly 16,000 clones, approximately 80% seen once. Input material: CD8+ T cells sorted from blood. The receptors were gathered from an adult with rheumatoid arthritis.

This clone was picked up one time. This chain connects TRBV14 to TRBJ2-5; the D gene could be TRBD1 or TRBD2 (5 bases each). V gave up 6 bases and J gave up 4 bases, with 15 bases separating them. CDR1 SGHDN and CDR2 FVKESK come from the germline V gene. This CDR3 is 14 amino acids long. The CDR3 coding sequence is TGTGCCAGCAGGGTCGGGACCCTGGGAGAGACCCAGTACTTC. This translates into CASRVGTLGETQYF.

The rearrangement joins TRBV27 to TRBJ2-1; D unresolved. V was clipped by 4 bases and J by 6 bases, with 13 bases between them. The CDR3 has 14 residues. The germline V gene encodes CDR1 MNHEY and CDR2 SMNVEV (reference sequence). DNA for the CDR3: TGTGCCAGCAGTTCCCCGACGAATATCAATGAGCAGTTCTTC. It specifies CASSSPTNINEQFF.

V gene TRBV9 combines with J gene TRBJ2-1, with D possibly being TRBD2 (6 bases). CDR1 SGDLS and CDR2 YYNGEE come from the germline V gene. The CDR3 is 12 amino acids. Trimming removed 4 bases at V and 7 bases at J, with 9 bases between. The DNA of the CDR3 is TGTGCCAGCAGCCCCGGAGGGAATGAGCAGTTCTTC. Translation: CASSPGGNEQFF. The full variable domain, rest sourced from reference TRBV9 and TRBJ2-1, is DSGVTQTPKHLITATGQRVTLRCSPRSGDLSVYWYQQSLDQGLQFLIQYYNGEERAKGNILERFSAQQFPDLHSELNLSSLELGDSALYFCASSPGGNEQFFGPGTRLTVL.

The V call is TRBV2, the J call TRBJ2-1, with TRBD2 identical over 9 bases. CDR1 and CDR2 from the germline V gene are SNHLY and FYNNEI. V lost 5 bases and J lost 8; bases outside the gene matches: 7. The CDR3 contains 14 residues. Written as DNA, the CDR3 is TGTGCCAGCAGTTACCCGGGACTAGCAGATGAGCAGTTCTTC. It encodes CASSYPGLADEQFF.

The rearrangement links TRBV27 to TRBJ1-2; a possible D gene is TRBD1 (6 bases). Germline CDR1 reads MNHEY; CDR2 reads SMNVEV (reference sequence). The CDR3 extends over 12 amino acids. The germline V and J ends were trimmed by 2 bases and 8 bases, with 9 bases remaining between them. CDR3 amino acids: CASSLRGVGYTF. The CDR3 DNA follows: TGTGCCAGCAGTTTAAGGGGGGTCGGCTACACCTTC.

This clone has just a few counts. The V call is TRBV9, the J call TRBJ2-1; TRBD2 aligns across 12 bases. The CDR3 totals 16 residues. V lost 4 bases to trimming and J lost 8 bases; unmatched junction nucleotides: 10. Germline V lookup: CDR1 SGDLS, CDR2 YYNGEE. The CDR3 sequence: CASSRPLAGGGDEQFF. CDR3 in DNA: TGTGCCAGCAGCAGACCACTAGCGGGGGGAGGGGATGAGCAGTTCTTC.

CDR3 DNA sequence: TGTGCCAGCAGCGTAGAAGGACTAGCGGGGCTCTACGAGCAGTACTTC. As protein: CASSVEGLAGLYEQYF. The chain couples TRBV9 to TRBJ2-7, with 12 bases lining up with TRBD2. Germline V gene data show CDR1 as SGDLS and CDR2 as YYNGEE. The CDR3 has 16 amino acids. J was trimmed by 3 bases and V by 0 bases; bases with no gene match: 4.

This clone was seen a handful of times. This rearrangement joins TRBV28 to TRBJ1-2; D is undetermined. Trimming removed 3 bases at V and 5 bases at J, with 10 bases between. The CDR3 runs to 13 residues. Germline V gene lookup returns CDR1 MDHEN and CDR2 SYDVKM. The CDR3 DNA follows: TGTGCCAGCAGTTTTGGCAAAACGTATGGCTACACCTTC. This sequence encodes CASSFGKTYGYTF.

The chain carries TRBV21-1 and TRBJ1-3. TRBV21-1 is labeled a pseudogene. The CDR3 is 16 residues long. The CDR3 reads CASSPLRGREHNTIYF. The CDR3 nucleotides are TGTGCCAGCAGCCCGCTTCGGGGCAGGGAGCACAACACCATATATTTT.

V usage is TRBV9 and J usage is TRBJ2-3; D possibly corresponds to TRBD1 (6 bases). Trimming removed 4 bases at V and 4 bases at J, with 16 bases between. CDR1 and CDR2 (germline): SGDLS, YYNGEE. This CDR3 spans 15 amino acids. Here the CDR3 reads CASSPRSGQSDTQYF. CDR3 in DNA: TGTGCCAGCAGCCCTCGATCTGGACAGTCAGATACGCAGTATTTT.

This clone appeared a single time. The CDR3 loop reads CASSIGFGRNPNYGYTF. The DNA for the CDR3 is TGTGCCAGTAGTATAGGATTCGGGCGGAATCCGAACTATGGCTACACCTTC. The chain joins TRBV19 to TRBJ1-2; no reliable D call. The V gene's germline CDR1 is LNHDA and CDR2 SQIVND (reference sequence). The CDR3 contains 17 residues. V was clipped by 1 base and J by 2 bases, with 17 bases between them. The variable domain in full, with the rest retrieved from reference TRBV19 and TRBJ1-2, is DGGITQSPKYLFRKEGQNVTLSCEQNLNHDAMYWYRQDPGQGLRLIYYSQIVNDFQKGDIAEGYSVSREKKESFPLTVTSAQKNPTAFYLCASSIGFGRNPNYGYTFGSGTRLTVV.

This chain joins TRBV10-3 and TRBJ2-7; TRBD1 is a possible D gene (5 bases). Between the trimmed V and J ends, which lost 10 bases and 6 bases, there was a span of 19 bases. The CDR3 is made up of 13 amino acids. Germline V gives CDR1 ENHRY, CDR2 SYGVKD. This CDR3 is CASYEPGIGEQYF. The CDR3 nucleotides read TGTGCCAGCTACGAGCCAGGGATAGGCGAGCAGTACTTC.

The V gene is TRBV4-1, the J gene TRBJ2-2; 7 nucleotides align to TRBD1. In germline, CDR1 is MGHRA, CDR2 YSYEKL. This CDR3 is built from 17 residues. The V segment lost 0 bases and the J segment 0 bases; nucleotides outside the gene matches: 4. The CDR3 DNA sequence: TGCGCCAGCAGCCAAGATCGACAGGGCACGAACACCGGGGAGCTGTTTTTT. The encoded protein is CASSQDRQGTNTGELFF.